This T cell receptor beta chain was documented in a study of cytomegalovirus exposure and HLA in healthy donors. Regarding the study as a whole: Near-uniform donor sequencing depth was presumed by presence/absence analyses. DRB1 showed the most TCR associations and HLA-C the fewest in a later analysis, as rates varied by HLA locus.

In this sample, this clone turned up a few times. Its target is not known. The study sampled nominally healthy donors, though unrecorded immune exposures were likely. Researchers ran the PCR with 60 Vbeta and 13 Jbeta primers. Generated by immunoSEQ multiplex PCR, the TCRdb table keeps only in-frame clones and is missing some. The table has approximately 99,000 clones, over 60% seen once; the top ten hold around 3%. Germline loops: CDR1 LGHNA, CDR2 YNFKEQ. V dropped 1 base and J dropped 7; count of bases not matched to a gene: 6. The CDR3 has 15 amino acids. The sample taken for sequencing was PBMCs. This TCR was recovered from a male donor in good health and CMV-seropositive. The chain recombines TRBV4-2 with TRBJ1-4; 7 positions agree with TRBD1. The CDR3 is CASSQGSGDSEKLFF. The CDR3 bases are TGTGCCAGCAGCCAAGGGTCAGGGGACAGTGAAAAACTGTTTTTT.